This paragraph reports one TCR beta chain. Its specificity is unknown. The junction and the germline gene differ at one end; a read error may be behind it. The researchers produced TCR beta cDNA from around 500 ng total RNA with a constant-region primer. For TCR beta, libraries were produced by three nested multiplex PCR rounds using slightly modified ARM-PCR. Running around 9 cycles apiece, the first two PCR rounds relied on TRBV1-TRBV30 forward primers together with a C-beta reverse primer. Each CDR3 protein gets one entry after TCRdb re-called the multiplex PCR reads with MiXCR. The table shows approximately 76,000 distinct CDR3 sequences, with 71% occurring only once. The CDR3 contains 13 residues. The germline V gene encodes CDR1 SGHDN and CDR2 FVKESK. This entry is derived from a study of tumor-infiltrating lymphocytes in primary liver carcinoma. Whole-study findings and limits: Just about 7.5-24% of leading clones were found in every one of five regions. Relative to blood, tumors carried a significantly larger fraction of the repertoire in their top 250 clones (p = 0.039).

Co-extraction of RNA and DNA was performed on about 20-32 mg of unsorted bulk tissue. The TCR comes from a woman in her fifties or sixties with primary liver carcinoma and hepatitis B virus infection. The sequenced sample consisted of liver tumor tissue from sampling region 4. The subset is: tumor region T4, right-lateral pole. V and J are TRBV14 and TRBJ2-1; possibly TRBD1 for D (6 bases). The CDR3 DNA reads TGTGCCAGCAGCCAAAGGGGGACGAGTGAGCAGCTCTTC. This encodes CASSQRGTSEQLF.